The present TCR beta chain was sequenced within a study of T cells in Graves' hyperthyroidism and ophthalmopathy. Disease duration under 2 months; hyperthyroidism patients were aged 18 to 65. Patients were excluded because of uncontrolled infection, other autoimmune disease, pregnancy or lactation. TCR beta CDR3 sequences were amplified from RNA transcripts. The HTBI primer set served for first-round RT-PCR of the TCR CDR3. TCRdb fed the multiplex PCR reads into MiXCR, producing one record per CDR3 protein. The sample has under 300,000 distinct CDR3 sequences, approximately 14% seen once. Trimming shortened V by 4 bases and J by 1 base, and 11 bases separated the two germline ends. The germline V gene encodes CDR1 SGDLS and CDR2 YYNGEE. This CDR3 is built from 14 residues.

The receptor's source is a woman in her 50s with Graves' hyperthyroidism that later progressed to Graves' ophthalmopathy. Sequencing was carried out using blood. V is TRBV9 and J is TRBJ1-1; D is perhaps TRBD1 (5 bases). CDR3 in DNA: TGTGCCAGCAGCCCCGACAGACCGAACACTGAAGCTTTCTTT. It codes for CASSPDRPNTEAFF.